What follows describes a single TCR beta chain. Its specificity is not known. Data came from immunoSEQ multiplex PCR; TCRdb stores just in-frame clones and leaves some out. The sample includes approximately 48,000 clones, about 83% of them seen just once. This entry comes from a study of radiotherapy plus CTLA-4 blockade in lung cancer. At the level of the study: Disease control reached approximately 30%, with objective responses in 15% to 20%.

The CDR3 totals 15 residues. V lost 3 bases and J lost 4, with 13 bases in between. Germline CDR1 SGHDN, CDR2 FVKESK. Study-level results: TCR clones from tumors expanded in blood after radiotherapy plus ipilimumab. According to reports, early shifts in blood T cell clones, alongside interferon-beta, forecast response most accurately.

Those with chemo-refractory metastatic non-small-cell lung cancer were treated with focal radiation combined with CTLA-4 blockade using ipilimumab. The clonotype originates from a human donor with non-small cell lung cancer whose response to radiotherapy plus ipilimumab could not be evaluated. This specimen was peripheral blood, taken from a patient treated with radiotherapy plus ipilimumab. The V call is TRBV14, the J call TRBJ2-4; D is undetermined. This CDR3 is CASSHTTDFKNIQYF. Written as DNA, the CDR3 is TGTGCCAGCAGCCACACTACGGATTTTAAAAACATTCAGTACTTC.